A selection of T cell receptor beta chains follows, all from one sample in a study of type 1 regulatory T cells. These receptors lack a known antigen. TCRdb itself ran the reads through MiXCR, one entry per CDR3 protein. This repertoire shows fewer than 70,000 distinct CDR3 sequences, around 57% found once; its top ten account for 7.6%. Sequenced input: cultured T cells, either the whole culture or a sorted T cell fraction (not recorded which). The receptors come from a human donor in good health. Both conserved end residues are part of each CDR3. A D gene is named only where the DNA matches it firmly. Clone size is given for some rows only: seen once, a few or many times, or a class if the clone is expanded.

V	D	size	J	DNA	CDR3
TRBV12-3/TRBV12-4	.	medium-sized	TRBJ1-5	TGTGCCAGCAGTTTTATGCAGGGAGTGAATCAGCCCCAGCATTTT	CASSFMQGVNQPQHF
TRBV2	.	once	TRBJ2-2	TGTGCCAGCAGTGAAGAGTCAGGCGGGGGGGAGCTGTTTTTT	CASSEESGGGELFF
TRBV29-1	.	.	TRBJ2-5	TGCAGCGCCCAGCGGGCGAGGAGGGAGACCCAGTACTTC	CSAQRARRETQYF
TRBV11-2	TRBD2	few	TRBJ2-1	TGTGCCAGCAGCAAGGGACTAGCGGACCACTACAATGAGCAGTTCTTC	CASSKGLADHYNEQFF
TRBV20-1	.	.	TRBJ2-3	TGCAGTGCTCACTTGGGGGAGGCGAAAGATACGCAGTATTTT	CSAHLGEAKDTQYF
TRBV5-4	TRBD2	few	TRBJ2-3	TGTGCCAGCAGCCCATCCACTAGCGGGGTGGGCACAGATACGCAGTATTTT	CASSPSTSGVGTDTQYF
TRBV27	.	few	TRBJ2-5	TGTGCCAGCAGCTCTCTGTGGGGGCAAGAGACCCAGTACTTC	CASSSLWGQETQYF
TRBV12-3/TRBV12-4	.	.	TRBJ2-7	TGTGCCAGCAGTTTTGGAGACCGCCGTAACCGCTACGAGCAGTACTTC	CASSFGDRRNRYEQYF
TRBV12-3/TRBV12-4	TRBD2	once	TRBJ2-7	TGTGCCAGCAGTTTGGACGGGAGGGACTTCGAGCAGTACTTC	CASSLDGRDFEQYF
TRBV28	TRBD2	.	TRBJ2-2	TGTGCCAGCAGCCCCCTCCTTGGTAGCGGGACCGGGGAGCTGTTTTTT	CASSPLLGSGTGELFF
TRBV7-2	.	.	TRBJ2-2	TGTGCCAGCAGGACAGACTTGAACACCGGGGAGCTGTTTTTT	CASRTDLNTGELFF
TRBV27	.	few	TRBJ1-1	TGTGCCAGCAGTTTACTAGAGAACGGATTTCTGAACACTGAAGCTTTCTTT	CASSLLENGFLNTEAFF
TRBV6-5	.	many	TRBJ2-2	TGTGCCAGCAGTCAGGTTCACGGCAACCCCGGGGAGCTGTTTTTT	CASSQVHGNPGELFF
TRBV6-6	.	.	TRBJ1-1	TGTGCCAGCTTCACGAACAGGGTGAACACTGAAGCTTTCTTT	CASFTNRVNTEAFF
TRBV20-1	TRBD1	.	TRBJ1-4	TGCAGTGCGGATACAGGGGGCGGTAATGAAAAACTGTTTTTT	CSADTGGGNEKLFF